Below, 25 T cell receptor beta chains from the same sample are listed, as sequenced in a study of shared clonotypes between healthy human individuals. Using immunoSEQ multiplex PCR, the repertoire was profiled, and TCRdb retains in-frame clones only, with some absent. Of 2 million to 2.5 million clones listed, almost 96% are singletons. Sample: naive CD4+ T cells sorted from blood. As for subset: CD45RA+ positively selected. These receptors were collected from a man between 18 and 35 years old in good health.

J is TRBJ2-5 and V is TRBV18; 13 nucleotides line up with TRBD2. This CDR3 comprises 17 residues. The germline CDR1 and CDR2 sequences are KGHSH and LQKENI. J was trimmed by 2 bases and V by 1 base; bases with no gene match: 4. CDR3 in DNA: TGTGCCAGCTCACCACTGACTAGCGGGGGGCTTCAAGAGACCCAGTACTTC. This translates into CASSPLTSGGLQETQYF.

This clone was observed a handful of times. The chain links TRBV21-1 to TRBJ2-4; the table's TRBD2 call for D was not verified on the DNA. TRBV21-1 is a listed pseudogene. The CDR3 length is 14 residues. The CDR3, as DNA: TGTGCCAGCAGCAAGAGGTTTGACGTTAACATTCAGTACTTC. It codes for CASSKRFDVNIQYF.

This clone appeared a single time. The genes are TRBV18 and TRBJ1-3; D gene ambiguous. Trimming stripped 3 bases from V and 1 base from J, with 7 bases between. The CDR3 covers 14 residues. CDR1 is KGHSH and CDR2 is LQKENI in the germline V gene. The CDR3 protein is CASSPRVSGNTIYF. As DNA, the CDR3 is TGTGCCAGCTCACCGCGGGTTTCTGGAAACACCATATATTTT.

This chain connects TRBV19 to TRBJ2-7; TRBD1 matches 9 bases. V lost 5 bases to trimming and J lost 6 bases; unmatched junction nucleotides: 5. CDR3 length equals 13 residues. CDR1 LNHDA and CDR2 SQIVND come from the germline V gene (reference sequence). The CDR3 spells CASSQTGGREQYF. DNA for the CDR3: TGTGCCAGTAGTCAGACAGGGGGTCGCGAGCAGTACTTC.

The genes are TRBV5-4 and TRBJ1-1; D possibly corresponds to TRBD1 (6 bases). CDR1 SGHNT and CDR2 YYREEE come from the germline V gene (reference sequence). Trimming pared 5 bases from V and 4 bases from J, leaving 12 bases between. The CDR3 loop spans 13 amino acids. Here the CDR3 reads CASRSTGTTEAFF. CDR3 bases: TGTGCCAGCAGATCCACAGGGACCACTGAAGCTTTCTTT.

In DNA form, the CDR3 reads TGTGCCAGCAGCTTAGGGAGCGGGGGCCCGTCTTACGAGCAGTACTTC. This gives the protein CASSLGSGGPSYEQYF. The chain joins TRBV7-2 to TRBJ2-7; TRBD2 matches 8 bases. Germline assignment: CDR1 SGHTA and CDR2 FQGNSA. After removal of 1 base from V and 4 bases from J, the junction contained 9 bases not matched to a gene. This CDR3 contains 16 residues.

The chain carries TRBV30 and TRBJ2-2; tentatively, D is TRBD1 or TRBD2 (6 bases each). CDR1 GTSNPN and CDR2 SVGIG come from the germline V gene (reference sequence). The CDR3 consists of 16 residues. Trimming took off 4 bases at V and 1 base at J, with 16 bases between the two ends. CDR3 DNA sequence: TGTGCCTGGACCATGGAGGGGGTGCGGAACACCGGGGAGCTGTTTTTT. It encodes CAWTMEGVRNTGELFF. Full variable domain (rest looked up from reference TRBV30 and TRBJ2-2): SQTIHQWPATLVQPVGSPLSLECTVEGTSNPNLYWYRQAAGRGLQLLFYSVGIGQISSEVPQNLSASRPQDRQFILSSKKLLLSDSGFYLCAWTMEGVRNTGELFFGEGSRLTVL.

V usage is TRBV5-8 and J usage is TRBJ1-4; D is unresolved. This CDR3 spans 15 amino acids. V was clipped by 1 base and J by 4 bases, with 11 bases between them. The germline V gene encodes CDR1 SGHTS and CDR2 YDEGEE. CDR3 nucleotides: TGTGCCAGCAGCTTGAGAGGCCGGATTAATGAAAAACTGTTTTTT. This encodes CASSLRGRINEKLFF.

The chain combines TRBV14 with TRBJ2-3; 7 bases fit TRBD2. This CDR3 has 15 amino acids. Germline CDR1 and CDR2: SGHDN and FVKESK. With 4 bases clipped from V and 2 bases from J, the junction kept 6 bases outside the gene matches. The CDR3 DNA reads TGTGCCAGCAGCCCTGCGGGGGTCTCCACAGATACGCAGTATTTT. This sequence encodes CASSPAGVSTDTQYF.

The chain joins TRBV18 to TRBJ2-7; TRBD2 matches at 12 bases. V lost 1 base and J lost 1; bases outside the gene matches: 8. The germline gives CDR1 KGHSH, CDR2 LQKENI. The CDR3 extends over 18 amino acids. CDR3 sequence (DNA): TGTGCCAGCTCACCACTCCAAATGACTAGCGGGGGATCCTACGAGCAGTACTTC. This gives the protein CASSPLQMTSGGSYEQYF.

The CDR3 DNA reads as TGCGCCAGCAGGCTCGGATTAGCGGGGGTAAGCACAGATACGCAGTATTTT. It encodes CASRLGLAGVSTDTQYF. The chain is built from TRBV4-1 and TRBJ2-3, with TRBD2 matching over 9 bases. Unmatched junction bases numbered 10, after V lost 6 bases and J lost 0 bases. CDR1 is MGHRA, CDR2 YSYEKL, per germline. The CDR3 loop spans 17 amino acids.

Only one count was recorded for this clone. The chain is built from TRBV25-1 and TRBJ2-2; 10 bases are shared with TRBD1. V shed 7 bases, J shed 3 bases, and the junction held 8 bases outside the gene matches. Germline V gene lookup returns CDR1 MGHDK and CDR2 SYGVNS. This CDR3 comprises 16 residues. CDR3 residues: CASTPAGTGDTGELFF. CDR3 sequence (DNA): TGTGCCAGCACCCCGGCGGGGACAGGGGACACCGGGGAGCTGTTTTTT.

V is TRBV10-3 and J is TRBJ2-1, with D perhaps matching TRBD2 (6 bases). The germline V gene has CDR1 ENHRY and CDR2 SYGVKD. Trimming removed 2 bases at V and 9 bases at J, with 17 bases between. The length of the CDR3 is 15 residues. The CDR3 protein is CAISELSGRGSEQFF. DNA for the CDR3: TGTGCCATCAGTGAGCTCTCCGGGAGAGGGTCTGAGCAGTTCTTC.

The chain joins TRBV2 to TRBJ2-7; no reliable D call. The length of the CDR3 is 12 residues. Germline CDR1 is SNHLY and CDR2 is FYNNEI. The V end lost 5 bases, the J end lost 4 bases, and 9 bases lay between the germline ends. In DNA, the CDR3 is TGTGCCAGCAGTTTCGGACGATACGAGCAGTACTTC. Encoded protein: CASSFGRYEQYF. The variable domain in full, with the rest retrieved from reference TRBV2 and TRBJ2-7, is EPEVTQTPSHQVTQMGQEVILRCVPISNHLYFYWYRQILGQKVEFLVSFYNNEISEKSEIFDDQFSVERPDGSNFTLKIRSTKLEDSAMYFCASSFGRYEQYFGPGTRLTVT.

This clone was seen a few times. Other DNA sequences in this specimen translate into the identical CDR3. This chain joins TRBV5-1 and TRBJ2-5, with 8 nucleotides matching TRBD1. Per the germline V gene, CDR1 is SGHRS and CDR2 is YFSETQ. The trim removed 7 bases at V and 5 bases at J, leaving 1 base unmatched. The CDR3 is 11 amino acids. Here the CDR3 DNA reads TGCGCCAGCCGACAGGGGGAGACCCAGTACTTC. Translated, it gives CASRQGETQYF.

The chain has TRBV7-9 and TRBJ2-7, with 7 bases aligning to TRBD1. J lost 5 bases, V lost 1 base, and 11 bases had no gene match. This CDR3 spans 16 amino acids. Germline values: CDR1 SEHNR, CDR2 FQNEAQ (reference sequence). CDR3 loop: CASSLGGRGRFHEQYF. Here the CDR3 DNA reads TGTGCCAGCAGCTTAGGGGGTAGGGGGCGCTTCCACGAGCAGTACTTC.

This chain joins TRBV14 and TRBJ1-3; the match to TRBD1 covers 8 bases. This CDR3 region has 15 residues. Germline values: CDR1 SGHDN, CDR2 FVKESK. The V and J ends lost 1 base and 3 bases, in that order; junction bases with no gene match: 2. This CDR3 is CASSQAGTGGNTIYF. DNA of the CDR3: TGTGCCAGCAGCCAAGCCGGGACAGGTGGAAACACCATATATTTT.

The gene calls are TRBV7-9 and TRBJ2-5; TRBD2 matches 12 bases. CDR1 is SEHNR, CDR2 FQNEAQ, per germline (reference sequence). V gave up 9 bases and J gave up 5 bases; unmatched junction bases: 10. CDR3 length: 15 amino acids. CDR3 nucleotide sequence: TGTGCCAGTTTGTCTAGCGGGAGGGCCCGGGAGACCCAGTACTTC. Protein sequence: CASLSSGRARETQYF.

This clone showed up just once. The CDR3 loop is CASSVGRGAPYSNQPQHF. The CDR3 coding sequence is TGTGCCAGCAGCGTAGGCAGGGGGGCCCCCTATAGCAATCAGCCCCAGCATTTT. The chain is built from TRBV9 and TRBJ1-5, with 7 positions matching TRBD1. V was clipped by 0 bases and J by 0 bases; unmatched bases: 9. Germline assignment: CDR1 SGDLS and CDR2 YYNGEE. The CDR3 runs to 18 residues.

About this clone: Other DNA sequences in the same sample also yield this CDR3. This chain uses TRBV5-1 with TRBJ2-6; D may match TRBD1 or TRBD2 (6 bases each). The CDR3 spans 15 residues. V was cut by 4 bases and J by 1 base, with 9 bases left in between. Germline-derived CDR1 and CDR2 are SGHRS and YFSETQ. CDR3 DNA: TGCGCCAGCAGCCCGGGGGCTTCTGGGGCCAACGTCCTGACTTTC. It codes for CASSPGASGANVLTF.

The CDR3 DNA is TGTGCCAGCAGTGCAGGTGAAGCTTTCTTT. As protein: CASSAGEAFF. This chain uses TRBV28 with TRBJ1-1; D is undetermined. The germline CDR1 and CDR2 sequences are MDHEN and SYDVKM. There are 10 residues in the CDR3. Trimming took off 5 bases at V and 7 bases at J, with 5 bases between the two ends.

This chain uses TRBV19 with TRBJ1-4; a weak D match, TRBD1 (5 bases). Germline loops: CDR1 LNHDA, CDR2 SQIVND (reference sequence). V lost 4 bases to trimming and J lost 8 bases, with 17 bases between them. The CDR3 contains 15 residues. As DNA, the CDR3 is TGTGCCAGTAGTACCCCATTGGGGACCTACGAAAAACTGTTTTTT. Amino acid sequence: CASSTPLGTYEKLFF.

This sequence joins TRBV11-2 and TRBJ1-2, with TRBD1 identical over 9 bases. Germline V gene sequence: CDR1 SGHAT, CDR2 FQNNGV. The CDR3 is 15 residues long. J gave up 6 bases and V 5 bases, and 10 bases lay outside the gene matches. The CDR3 nucleotides read TGTGCCAGCAGCCCTTTGGTTGGGACAGGGAATGGCTACACCTTC. Amino acids: CASSPLVGTGNGYTF.

The V and J genes are TRBV6-1 and TRBJ1-1, with 9 bases fitting TRBD1. Germline values: CDR1 MNHNS, CDR2 SASEGT. The J segment lost 4 bases and the V segment lost 6 bases, leaving 6 bases of the junction unmatched. CDR3 size: 14 residues. The CDR3: CASRTGGLGTEAFF. The CDR3, as DNA: TGTGCCAGCAGGACAGGGGGTTTAGGCACTGAAGCTTTCTTT.

This clone showed up just once. The gene calls are TRBV6-5 and TRBJ1-6; weak D call: TRBD1 (6 bases). V lost 7 bases and J 6 bases, leaving 10 bases between the germline ends. Germline CDR1 reads MNHEY; CDR2 reads SVGAGI. The CDR3 is 13 amino acids. The CDR3 is CASNGGRNSPLHF. Written as DNA, the CDR3 is TGTGCCAGCAACGGGGGCCGTAATTCACCCCTCCACTTT.